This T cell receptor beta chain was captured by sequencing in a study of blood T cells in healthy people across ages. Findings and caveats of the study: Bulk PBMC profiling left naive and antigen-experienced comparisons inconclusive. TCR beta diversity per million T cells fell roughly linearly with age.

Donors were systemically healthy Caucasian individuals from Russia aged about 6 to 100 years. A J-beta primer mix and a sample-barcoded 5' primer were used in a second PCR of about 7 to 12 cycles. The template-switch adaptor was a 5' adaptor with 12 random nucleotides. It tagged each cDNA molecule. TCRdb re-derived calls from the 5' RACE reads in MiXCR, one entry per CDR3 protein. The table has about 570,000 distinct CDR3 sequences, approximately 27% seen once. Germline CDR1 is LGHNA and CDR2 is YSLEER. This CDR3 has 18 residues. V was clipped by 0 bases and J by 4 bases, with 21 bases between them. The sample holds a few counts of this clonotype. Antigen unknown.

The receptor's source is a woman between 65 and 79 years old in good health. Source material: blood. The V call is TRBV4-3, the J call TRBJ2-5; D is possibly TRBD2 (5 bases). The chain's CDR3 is CASSQEEWGAATRETQYF. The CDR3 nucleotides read TGCGCCAGCAGCCAAGAGGAATGGGGAGCGGCCACCCGAGAGACCCAGTACTTC.